The clone carrying this TCR beta chain was recorded only once. Its antigen remains unknown. The CDR3 does not end in the conserved phenylalanine or tryptophan, so this is likely a read error. Because the CDR3's place on the DNA is in doubt, the DNA is left out and the CDR3 is given as listed by TCRdb. A constant-region primer served to make TCR beta cDNA from about 0.45 ug total RNA. Generation of the TCR beta libraries relied on three nested multiplex PCR rounds using slightly modified ARM-PCR. TRBV1-TRBV30 forward primers and a C-beta reverse primer were used in the first two PCR rounds, which each ran for nine to ten cycles. TCRdb reanalysed the multiplex PCR reads using MiXCR and keeps one entry per CDR3 protein. The profile covers roughly 200,000 distinct CDR3 sequences, with around four fifths appearing a single time and 15% to 20% taken by the ten largest. Both RNA and DNA were isolated together from about 19-30 mg of bulk tissue that had not been sorted. No treatment had been given to the patients, who were chronically infected with HBV.

These data belong to a study of tumor-infiltrating lymphocytes in primary liver carcinoma. Looking at the study overall: The five patients, who were men and women, ranged in age from 30 to 69 years. General study points: Tumor specimens were characterized by a significantly higher top-250-clone fraction than blood (p = 0.039). Just about 7.5-25% of leading clones were found in every one of five regions.

The CDR3 spans 12 residues, counting both ends. Germline V lookup: CDR1 LGHNA, CDR2 YNFKEQ. This clonotype was sampled from a man aged 35 to 55 with primary liver carcinoma and hepatitis B virus infection. Specimen: tumor tissue from primary liver carcinoma. This chain uses TRBV4-2 with TRBJ2-7. The CDR3 reads CASSKEVNEHYL.